The following is a TCR beta chain sequence with its context. Its matching antigen is unknown. TCRdb fed the reads into MiXCR, producing one record per CDR3 protein. The table has 550,000 to 700,000 distinct CDR3 sequences, just under 40% seen once. This sample is part of a study of T cell repertoires in cytomegalovirus infection. Across the whole study: The authors relied on CMV epitopes, both recently identified HLA-C-restricted and well-studied HLA-B-restricted. Through public TCR beta signatures, both CMV infection and matching HLA type were indicated. Findings and caveats of the study: People with CMV and the relevant HLA were identified by cumulative public TCR beta family frequency. HLA-C-restricted CMV clonotypes gave the most frequent clonotype in two of eight donors.

The germline V gene has CDR1 SGHTA and CDR2 FQGNSA. V was cut by 4 bases and J by 8 bases, with 12 bases left in between. The CDR3 runs 13 residues. Source: cultured PBMCs, taken from culture after CMV antigen stimulation. The TCR was taken from a human donor in good health (CMV status not recorded). Some clones in this sample may be carry-over from other donors' samples. This chain links TRBV7-2 with TRBJ1-3, with no clear D. The CDR3 here is CASSSVIGDTIYF. CDR3 bases: TGTGCCAGCAGCTCAGTAATTGGGGACACCATATATTTT.